This TCR beta chain is from a study of blood T cell repertoires in COVID-19. Study-level background: COVID-19 samples from acute and convalescent phases originated in the United States, Italy and Spain. PBMCs, B-cell-depleted T cells, or T cells provided the cDNA or gDNA that made up the material.

In the original analysis: It was from reference gene primer amplification that nucleated cell counts were estimated. Produced via immunoSEQ multiplex PCR; TCRdb's table is partial and in-frame only. Clone size and the V and J calls come from that table; the DNA yielded D and trimming. The sample records roughly 91,000 clones, approximately 76% being singletons. Germline CDR1 is LNHDA and CDR2 is SQIVND (reference sequence). V gave up 10 bases and J gave up 6 bases, with 19 bases separating them. This CDR3 contains 13 residues. This sequence was found in a man in his 70s with acute or convalescent COVID-19. The sample consisted of peripheral blood. The chain combines TRBV19 with TRBJ2-7; D might be TRBD2 (6 bases). The DNA of the CDR3 is TGTGCCACCAAGGATGGGGGGATGGGCGAGCAGTACTTC. Protein product: CATKDGGMGEQYF.